This is a list of T cell receptor beta chains from one sample in a study of beta chain features in type 1 diabetes. Here immunoSEQ multiplex PCR was the method, and the copy in TCRdb shows in-frame clones only, minus some. The sample holds hundreds of thousands of clones, 7% to 10% seen once. The sequencing input was central memory CD4+ T cells from blood. Every receptor here comes from a man aged 25-45 years with type 1 diabetes. Both conserved end residues are part of each CDR3. D genes are given only for firm matches. Clone size is shown for a subset of rows, as once, few, many or a class of expanded clone.

d_call	v_call	j_call	clone_size	cdr3_aa	cdr3_nt
NA	TRBV28	TRBJ2-2	NA	CASSLASGLNTGELFF	TGTGCCAGCAGCTTGGCCTCGGGACTCAACACCGGGGAGCTGTTTTTT
NA	TRBV4-3	TRBJ2-3	few	CASSQDTSTDTQYF	TGCGCCAGCAGCCAAGACACCAGCACAGATACGCAGTATTTT
NA	TRBV27	TRBJ2-7	many	CASSTSGDEQYF	TGTGCCAGCAGTACATCGGGTGACGAGCAGTACTTC
TRBD2	TRBV4-3	TRBJ2-3	NA	CASSQTSGGTDTQYF	TGCGCCAGCAGTCAGACTAGCGGGGGGACAGATACGCAGTATTTT
TRBD1	TRBV7-9	TRBJ1-4	NA	CASSRGGQRGEKLFF	TGTGCCAGCAGCCGAGGGGGCCAGCGAGGCGAAAAACTGTTTTTT
TRBD1	TRBV5-4	TRBJ2-1	NA	CASSLAGTGSNEQFF	TGTGCCAGCAGCTTAGCCGGGACAGGGTCCAATGAGCAGTTCTTC
NA	TRBV5-1	TRBJ1-4	NA	CASSPYGKTNEKLFF	TGCGCCAGCAGCCCCTATGGGAAAACTAATGAAAAACTGTTTTTT
NA	TRBV6-6	TRBJ1-3	few	CASSSTGIRDTIYF	TGTGCCAGCAGTTCAACAGGGATCAGGGACACCATATATTTT
NA	TRBV5-4	TRBJ2-3	few	CASSQDGTDTQYF	TGCGCCAGCAGCCAAGATGGGACAGATACGCAGTATTTT
NA	TRBV6-5	TRBJ1-6	NA	CASGGSYNSPLHF	TGTGCCAGTGGGGGTTCCTATAATTCACCCCTCCACTTT
TRBD2	TRBV5-1	TRBJ2-3	many	CASSSLAGASTDTQYF	TGCGCCAGCAGCAGCCTAGCGGGGGCCTCCACAGATACGCAGTATTTT
TRBD2	TRBV12-5	TRBJ2-3	NA	CASGSRSIAGSSPDTQYF	TGTGCTAGTGGTTCCCGTTCGATAGCGGGGTCTAGCCCAGATACGCAGTATTTT
NA	TRBV14	TRBJ1-4	NA	CASSQVEYSEKLFF	TGTGCCAGCAGCCAAGTAGAGTACAGCGAAAAACTGTTTTTT
NA	TRBV28	TRBJ2-2	NA	CASSSLAIAGGELFF	TGTGCCAGCAGTTCGCTAGCGATTGCGGGCGGGGAGCTGTTTTTT
NA	TRBV19	TRBJ1-1	NA	CASSVELNTEAFF	TGTGCCAGTAGTGTAGAACTGAACACTGAAGCTTTCTTT
NA	TRBV7-2	TRBJ2-1	NA	CASITGTSRKNNEQFF	TGTGCCAGCATCACAGGCACTAGTCGGAAGAACAATGAGCAGTTCTTC
NA	TRBV4-1	TRBJ2-3	few	CASSHGAGDTQYF	TGCGCCAGCAGCCATGGTGCGGGAGATACGCAGTATTTT
NA	TRBV5-1	TRBJ2-7	few	CASTRLQGDYEQYF	TGCGCCAGCACCAGACTACAGGGCGACTACGAGCAGTACTTC
TRBD2	TRBV29-1	TRBJ2-7	few	CSVETSGGHSYEQYF	TGCAGCGTTGAAACTAGCGGGGGCCATTCCTACGAGCAGTACTTC
TRBD1	TRBV5-5	TRBJ1-1	few	CASSSWTGTNTEAFF	TGTGCCAGCAGCTCATGGACAGGGACAAACACTGAAGCTTTCTTT
NA	TRBV5-1	TRBJ1-2	few	CASSQVTGTELVYGYTF	TGCGCCAGCAGTCAGGTTACCGGGACGGAGCTTGTCTATGGCTACACCTTC
NA	TRBV7-9	TRBJ2-2	NA	CASSFTAPTGELFF	TGTGCCAGCAGCTTCACAGCCCCCACCGGGGAGCTGTTTTTT
NA	TRBV7-9	TRBJ1-2	few	CASSLGQSNYGYTF	TGTGCCAGCAGCTTAGGACAATCGAACTATGGCTACACCTTC
TRBD1	TRBV28	TRBJ1-5	few	CASSTRQGLQSNQPQHF	TGTGCCAGCAGCACTCGACAGGGGCTACAAAGCAATCAGCCCCAGCATTTT
NA	TRBV11-2	TRBJ2-7	NA	CASSRGTAISYEQYF	TGTGCCAGCAGCCGCGGGACAGCCATCTCCTACGAGCAGTACTTC
NA	TRBV5-4	TRBJ2-6	few	CASSFGSGANVLTF	TGTGCCAGCAGCTTTGGCTCCGGGGCCAACGTCCTGACTTTC
NA	TRBV5-6	TRBJ1-2	many	CASSSTGQWSYGYTF	TGTGCCAGCAGCTCCACAGGGCAGTGGAGCTATGGCTACACCTTC
TRBD1	TRBV6-5	TRBJ2-7	NA	CASSYNRGPYEQYF	TGTGCCAGCAGTTACAACAGGGGTCCTTACGAGCAGTACTTC
NA	TRBV5-6	TRBJ2-3	few	CASRFLGQEGDTQYF	TGTGCCAGCAGATTTCTCGGACAGGAGGGAGATACGCAGTATTTT
NA	TRBV5-1	TRBJ2-7	many	CASSLVGSYEQYF	TGCGCCAGCAGCTTGGTGGGTAGCTACGAGCAGTACTTC
NA	TRBV5-5	TRBJ1-2	few	CASSLESGYGYTF	TGTGCCAGCAGCTTGGAATCGGGGTATGGCTACACCTTC
NA	TRBV11-2	TRBJ2-3	few	CASSLGLRVDTQYF	TGTGCCAGCAGCTTGGGCCTAAGGGTAGATACGCAGTATTTT
TRBD1	TRBV2	TRBJ2-2	few	CASSEPRTGFTTGELFF	TGTGCCAGCAGTGAACCCAGGACAGGGTTTACTACCGGGGAGCTGTTTTTT
NA	TRBV10-3	TRBJ2-3	NA	CAISELAETDTQYF	TGTGCCATCAGTGAATTGGCGGAGACAGATACGCAGTATTTT
NA	TRBV7-8	TRBJ2-7	NA	CASRYPGQEGTGGGEQYF	TGTGCCAGCAGATACCCGGGGCAGGAGGGGACCGGGGGAGGAGAGCAGTACTTC
TRBD2	TRBV5-1	TRBJ2-5	NA	CASSFSGGAGQWETQYF	TGCGCCAGCAGCTTTAGCGGGGGGGCCGGACAGTGGGAGACCCAGTACTTC
NA	TRBV30	TRBJ2-5	NA	CAWTARGETQYF	TGTGCCTGGACGGCAAGAGGGGAGACCCAGTACTTC
TRBD1	TRBV5-1	TRBJ2-5	NA	CASSRPQGARETQYF	TGCGCCAGCAGCCGACCCCAGGGGGCGCGGGAGACCCAGTACTTC
NA	TRBV19	TRBJ1-1	few	CASGVGGTEAFF	TGTGCCAGTGGCGTCGGGGGAACTGAAGCTTTCTTT
NA	TRBV21-1	TRBJ1-3	many	CASSGRASPGGNTIYF	TGTGCCAGCAGCGGAAGGGCCTCTCCGGGAGGAAACACCATATATTTT